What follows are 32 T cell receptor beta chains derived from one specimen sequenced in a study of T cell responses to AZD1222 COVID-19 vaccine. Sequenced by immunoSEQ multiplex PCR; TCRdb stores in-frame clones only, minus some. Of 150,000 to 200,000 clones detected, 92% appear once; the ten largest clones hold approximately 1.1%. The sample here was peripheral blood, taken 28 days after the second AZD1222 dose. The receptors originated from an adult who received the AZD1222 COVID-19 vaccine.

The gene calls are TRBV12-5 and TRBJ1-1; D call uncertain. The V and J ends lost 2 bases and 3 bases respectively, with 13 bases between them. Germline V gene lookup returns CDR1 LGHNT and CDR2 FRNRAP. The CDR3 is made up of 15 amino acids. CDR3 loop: CASGLKLHRDTEAFF. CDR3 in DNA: TGTGCTAGTGGTTTGAAACTTCATCGGGACACTGAAGCTTTCTTT.

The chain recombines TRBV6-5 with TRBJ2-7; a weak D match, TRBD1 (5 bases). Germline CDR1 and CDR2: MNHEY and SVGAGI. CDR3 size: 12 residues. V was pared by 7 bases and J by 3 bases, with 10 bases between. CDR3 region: CASNDRNYEQYF. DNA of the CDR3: TGTGCCAGCAACGACAGAAACTACGAGCAGTACTTC.

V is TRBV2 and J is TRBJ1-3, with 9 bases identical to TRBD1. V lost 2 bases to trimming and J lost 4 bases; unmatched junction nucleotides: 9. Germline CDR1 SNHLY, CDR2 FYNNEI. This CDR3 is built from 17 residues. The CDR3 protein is CASSELWTGARGNTIYF. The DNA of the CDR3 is TGTGCCAGCAGTGAACTATGGACAGGGGCGCGAGGAAACACCATATATTTT.

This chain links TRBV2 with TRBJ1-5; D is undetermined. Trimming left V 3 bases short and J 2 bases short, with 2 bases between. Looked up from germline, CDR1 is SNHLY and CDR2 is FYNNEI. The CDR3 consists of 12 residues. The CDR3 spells CASSEGNQPQHF. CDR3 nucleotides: TGTGCCAGCAGTGAGGGCAATCAGCCCCAGCATTTT.

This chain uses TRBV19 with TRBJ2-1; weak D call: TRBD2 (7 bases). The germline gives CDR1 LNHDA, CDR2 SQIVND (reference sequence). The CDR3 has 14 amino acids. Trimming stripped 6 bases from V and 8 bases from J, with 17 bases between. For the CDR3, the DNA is TGTGCCAGTAGCAGAGTAGGGGGGGGTCATGAGCAGTTCTTC. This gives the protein CASSRVGGGHEQFF.

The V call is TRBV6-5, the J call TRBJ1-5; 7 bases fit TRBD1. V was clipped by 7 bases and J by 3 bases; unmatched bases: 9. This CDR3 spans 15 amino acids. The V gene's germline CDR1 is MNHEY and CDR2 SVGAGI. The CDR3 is CASIPTGPVNQPQHF. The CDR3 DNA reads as TGTGCCAGCATACCGACAGGGCCCGTCAATCAGCCCCAGCATTTT.

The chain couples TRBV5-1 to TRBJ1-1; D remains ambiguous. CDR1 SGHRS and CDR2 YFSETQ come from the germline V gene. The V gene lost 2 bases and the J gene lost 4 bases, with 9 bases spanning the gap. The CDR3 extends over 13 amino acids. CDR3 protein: CASSLAGFTEAFF. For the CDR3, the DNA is TGCGCCAGCAGCTTAGCGGGATTCACTGAAGCTTTCTTT.

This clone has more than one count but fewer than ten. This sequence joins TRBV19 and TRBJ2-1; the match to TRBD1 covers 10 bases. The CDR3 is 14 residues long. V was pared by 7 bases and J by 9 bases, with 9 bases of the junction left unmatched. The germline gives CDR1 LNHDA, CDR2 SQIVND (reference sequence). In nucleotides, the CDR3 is TGTGCCAGTACCCGGGGACAGGGGAAAAGTGAGCAGTTCTTC. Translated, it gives CASTRGQGKSEQFF.

CDR3 amino acids: CASSSRPTLGEQYF. CDR3 nucleotide sequence: TGCGCCAGCAGCTCCCGACCCACGTTGGGCGAGCAGTACTTC. The chain links TRBV5-1 to TRBJ2-7; D gene unclear. The germline V and J ends were trimmed by 3 bases and 6 bases, with 16 bases remaining between them. The CDR3 is 14 amino acids. Per the germline V gene, CDR1 is SGHRS and CDR2 is YFSETQ.

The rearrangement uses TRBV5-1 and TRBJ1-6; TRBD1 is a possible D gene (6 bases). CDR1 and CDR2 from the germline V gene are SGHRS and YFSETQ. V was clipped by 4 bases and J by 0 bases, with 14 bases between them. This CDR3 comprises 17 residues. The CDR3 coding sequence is TGCGCCAGCAGCATAAACAGGGCCAGCTCCTATAATTCACCCCTCCACTTT. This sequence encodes CASSINRASSYNSPLHF. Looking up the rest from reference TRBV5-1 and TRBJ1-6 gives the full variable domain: KAGVTQTPRYLIKTRGQQVTLSCSPISGHRSVSWYQQTPGQGLQFLFEYFSETQRNKGNFPGRFSGRQFSNSRSEMNVSTLELGDSALYLCASSINRASSYNSPLHFGNGTRLTVT.

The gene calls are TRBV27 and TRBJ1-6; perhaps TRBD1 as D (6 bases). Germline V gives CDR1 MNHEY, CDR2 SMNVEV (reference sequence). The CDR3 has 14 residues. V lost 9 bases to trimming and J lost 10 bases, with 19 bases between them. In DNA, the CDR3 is TGTGCCAGTCGCCCGGACAGTCATGGATCACCCCTCCACTTT. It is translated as CASRPDSHGSPLHF.

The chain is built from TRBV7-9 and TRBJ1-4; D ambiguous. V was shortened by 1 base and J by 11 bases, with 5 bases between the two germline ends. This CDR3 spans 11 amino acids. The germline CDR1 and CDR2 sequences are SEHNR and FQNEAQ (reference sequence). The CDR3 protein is CASSLDWKLFF. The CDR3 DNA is TGTGCCAGCAGCTTAGATTGGAAACTGTTTTTT.

The CDR3 reads CAWSRTENTEAFF. The CDR3 coding sequence is TGTGCCTGGAGTCGGACGGAGAACACTGAAGCTTTCTTT. The V and J genes are TRBV30 and TRBJ1-1; D is unresolved. This CDR3 is 13 amino acids long. Germline CDR1 and CDR2: GTSNPN and SVGIG (reference sequence). Trimming removed 2 bases from V and 1 base from J, with 8 bases in between.

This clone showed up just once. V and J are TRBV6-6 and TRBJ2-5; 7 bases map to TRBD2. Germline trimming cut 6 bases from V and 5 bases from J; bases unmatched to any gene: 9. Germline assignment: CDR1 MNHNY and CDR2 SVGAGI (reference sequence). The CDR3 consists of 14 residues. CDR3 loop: CASSDASGWETQYF. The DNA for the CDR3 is TGTGCCAGCAGCGATGCTAGCGGCTGGGAGACCCAGTACTTC.

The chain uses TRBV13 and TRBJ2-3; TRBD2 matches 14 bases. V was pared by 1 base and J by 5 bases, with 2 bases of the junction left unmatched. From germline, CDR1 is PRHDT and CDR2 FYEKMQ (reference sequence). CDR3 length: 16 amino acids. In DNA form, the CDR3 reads TGTGCCAGCAGCTTAGTAGGACTAGCGGGGGGAGATACGCAGTATTTT. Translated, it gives CASSLVGLAGGDTQYF.

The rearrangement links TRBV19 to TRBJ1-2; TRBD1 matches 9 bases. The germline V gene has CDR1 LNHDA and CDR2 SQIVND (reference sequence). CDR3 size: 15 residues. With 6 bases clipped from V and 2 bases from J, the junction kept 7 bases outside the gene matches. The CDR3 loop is CASRISGQGNYGYTF. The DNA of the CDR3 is TGTGCCAGTAGGATCTCTGGACAGGGGAACTATGGCTACACCTTC.

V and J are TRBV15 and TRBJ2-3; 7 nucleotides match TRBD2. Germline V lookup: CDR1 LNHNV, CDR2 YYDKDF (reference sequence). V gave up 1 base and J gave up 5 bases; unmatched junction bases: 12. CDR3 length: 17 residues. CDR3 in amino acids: CATSRAGRIGSGDTQYF. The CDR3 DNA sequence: TGTGCCACCAGCAGAGCCGGGAGGATCGGCTCCGGAGATACGCAGTATTTT.

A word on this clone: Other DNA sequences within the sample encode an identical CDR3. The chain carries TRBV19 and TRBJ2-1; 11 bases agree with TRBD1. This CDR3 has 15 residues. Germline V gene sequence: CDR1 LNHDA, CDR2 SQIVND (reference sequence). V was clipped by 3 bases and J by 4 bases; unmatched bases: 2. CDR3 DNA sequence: TGTGCCAGTAGTATCCGGGACAGGGGGTACAATGAGCAGTTCTTC. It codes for CASSIRDRGYNEQFF.

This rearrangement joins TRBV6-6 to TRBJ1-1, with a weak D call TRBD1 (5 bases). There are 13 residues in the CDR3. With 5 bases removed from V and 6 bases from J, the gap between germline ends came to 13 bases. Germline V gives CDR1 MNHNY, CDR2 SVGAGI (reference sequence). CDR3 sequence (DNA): TGTGCCAGCAGTAGCACAGGAGCTCCTGAAGCTTTCTTT. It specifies CASSSTGAPEAFF.

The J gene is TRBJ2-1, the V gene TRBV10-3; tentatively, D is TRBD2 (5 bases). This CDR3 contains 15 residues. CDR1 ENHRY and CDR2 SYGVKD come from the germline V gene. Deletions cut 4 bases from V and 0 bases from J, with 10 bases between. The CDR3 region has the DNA TGTGCCATCAGTGTACGGGAAAGCTCCTACAATGAGCAGTTCTTC. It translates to CAISVRESSYNEQFF.

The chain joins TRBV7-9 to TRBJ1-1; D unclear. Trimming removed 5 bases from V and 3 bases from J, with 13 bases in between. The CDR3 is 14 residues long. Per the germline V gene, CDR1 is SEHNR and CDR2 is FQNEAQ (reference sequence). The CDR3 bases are TGTGCCAGCAGCCAAGACACTACCTACACTGAAGCTTTCTTT. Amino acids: CASSQDTTYTEAFF.

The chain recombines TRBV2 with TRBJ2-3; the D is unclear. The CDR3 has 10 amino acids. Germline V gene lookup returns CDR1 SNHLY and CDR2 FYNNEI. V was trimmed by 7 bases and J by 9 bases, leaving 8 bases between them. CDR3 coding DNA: TGTGCCAGCAAGGGCAGCACGCAGTATTTT. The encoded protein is CASKGSTQYF.

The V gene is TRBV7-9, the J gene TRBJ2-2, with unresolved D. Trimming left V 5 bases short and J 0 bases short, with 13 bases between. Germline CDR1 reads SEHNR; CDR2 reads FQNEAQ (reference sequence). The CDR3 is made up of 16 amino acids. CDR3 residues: CASSPAGRPNTGELFF. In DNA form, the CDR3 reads TGTGCCAGCAGCCCAGCAGGACGGCCGAACACCGGGGAGCTGTTTTTT.

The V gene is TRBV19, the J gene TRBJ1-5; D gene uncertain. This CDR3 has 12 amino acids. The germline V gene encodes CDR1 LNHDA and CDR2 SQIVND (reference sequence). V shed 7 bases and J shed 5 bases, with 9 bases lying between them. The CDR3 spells CASIGEDQPQHF. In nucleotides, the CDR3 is TGTGCCAGTATCGGGGAGGATCAGCCCCAGCATTTT.

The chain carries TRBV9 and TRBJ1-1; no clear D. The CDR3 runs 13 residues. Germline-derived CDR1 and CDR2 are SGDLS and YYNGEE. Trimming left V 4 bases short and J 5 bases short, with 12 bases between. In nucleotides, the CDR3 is TGTGCCAGCAGCCCTAGAGGGATTACTGAAGCTTTCTTT. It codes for CASSPRGITEAFF.

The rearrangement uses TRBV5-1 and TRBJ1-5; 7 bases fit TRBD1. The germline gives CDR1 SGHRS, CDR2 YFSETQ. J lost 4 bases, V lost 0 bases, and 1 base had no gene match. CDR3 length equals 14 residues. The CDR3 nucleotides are TGCGCCAGCAGCTTGGAGGGGGCTAATCAGCCCCAGCATTTT. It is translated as CASSLEGANQPQHF.

The CDR3 DNA follows: TGTGCCAGTAGTCCGGCCCCCGTACTAGCGGGGTCCTCCTACGAGCAGTACTTC. It codes for CASSPAPVLAGSSYEQYF. The chain combines TRBV19 with TRBJ2-7; 10 bases agree with TRBD2. Germline V gene lookup returns CDR1 LNHDA and CDR2 SQIVND (reference sequence). Trimming took 5 bases from V and 0 from J; bases not matched to a gene: 13. The CDR3 totals 18 residues.

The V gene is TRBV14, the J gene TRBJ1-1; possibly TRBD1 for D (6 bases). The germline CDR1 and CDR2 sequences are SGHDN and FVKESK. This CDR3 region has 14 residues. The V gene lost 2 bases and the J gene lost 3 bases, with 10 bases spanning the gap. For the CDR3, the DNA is TGTGCCAGCAGCCAAACAGGGTCGCACACTGAAGCTTTCTTT. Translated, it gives CASSQTGSHTEAFF.

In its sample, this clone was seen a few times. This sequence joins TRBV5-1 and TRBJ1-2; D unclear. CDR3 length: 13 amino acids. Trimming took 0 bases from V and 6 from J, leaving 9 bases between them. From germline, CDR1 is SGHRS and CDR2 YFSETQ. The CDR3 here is CASSLVAADGYTF. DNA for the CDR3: TGCGCCAGCAGCTTGGTGGCAGCGGATGGCTACACCTTC.

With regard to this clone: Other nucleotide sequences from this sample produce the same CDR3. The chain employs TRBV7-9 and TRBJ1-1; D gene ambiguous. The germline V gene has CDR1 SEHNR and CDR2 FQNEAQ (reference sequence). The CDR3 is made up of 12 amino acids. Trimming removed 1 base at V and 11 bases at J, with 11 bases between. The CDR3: CASSLGVVEAFF. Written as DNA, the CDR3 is TGTGCCAGCAGCTTAGGGGTCGTTGAGGCTTTCTTT.

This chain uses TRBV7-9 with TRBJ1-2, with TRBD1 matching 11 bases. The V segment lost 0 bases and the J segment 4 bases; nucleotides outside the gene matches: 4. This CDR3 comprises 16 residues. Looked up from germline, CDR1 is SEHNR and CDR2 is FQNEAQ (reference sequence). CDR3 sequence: CASSLAGDRGTYGYTF. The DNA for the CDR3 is TGTGCCAGCAGCTTAGCTGGGGACAGGGGGACCTATGGCTACACCTTC.

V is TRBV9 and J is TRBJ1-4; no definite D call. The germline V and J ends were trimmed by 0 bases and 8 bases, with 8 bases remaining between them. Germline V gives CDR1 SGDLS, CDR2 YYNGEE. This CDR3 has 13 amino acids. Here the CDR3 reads CASSVGGEEKLFF. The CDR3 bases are TGTGCCAGCAGCGTAGGTGGGGAGGAAAAACTGTTTTTT.